A few counts support the clone carrying this T cell receptor (beta chain). TRAV and TRBV primers primed cDNA for both TCRalpha and TCRbeta. A constant-region primer paired with the V-primer adapter amplified TCRs over approximately 19 PCR cycles. mRNA, once isolated, was amplified by in vitro transcription. TCRdb passed the reads through MiXCR, listing each CDR3 protein once. The data contain 75,000 to 95,000 distinct CDR3 sequences, under 25% of them singletons. This CDR3 has 12 residues. Trimming removed 4 bases from V and 7 bases from J, with 10 bases in between. Germline V gene sequence: CDR1 LGHDT, CDR2 YNNKEL (reference sequence). These data originate in a study of low-dose radiotherapy and immunotherapy resistance in tumors. Study details: Cohort 1 was given 0.5 Gy fractions every 2 weeks, 6.5 Gy in total. Fractions of 1 Gy went to Cohort 2 every two weeks, for 13 Gy over 26 weeks.

Time point specified: after trial treatment. Treatment in this sample: LDRT plus nivolumab, ipilimumab, low-dose cyclophosphamide and aspirin (RACIN trial). The gene calls are TRBV3-1 and TRBJ2-5; D call uncertain. This specimen was PBMCs, taken after low-dose radiotherapy plus immunotherapy. The source is a female donor with ovarian cancer. The DNA for the CDR3 is TGTGCCAGCAGCCTACCGTCGCGGACCCAGTACTTC. Translated, it gives CASSLPSRTQYF.